This note documents a single T cell receptor beta chain sequence. CDR3 length equals 16 residues. CDR1 and CDR2 (germline): LGHNA, YNFKEQ. V was cut by 0 bases and J by 4 bases, with 10 bases left in between. This entry belongs to a study of control samples from healthy donors and cancer patients. Data came from immunoSEQ multiplex PCR; TCRdb stores just in-frame clones and leaves some out. The sample comprises 90,000 to 100,000 clones, 79% of which are singletons, and roughly a tenth rests with the top ten. The receptor's source is a woman in her 30s in good health. The rearrangement joins TRBV4-2 to TRBJ2-6; D gene uncertain. The sequenced sample consisted of blood. CDR3 nucleotides: TGTGCCAGCAGCCAAGAATTTCCGCCCGGGGCCAACGTCCTGACTTTC. Protein sequence: CASSQEFPPGANVLTF.